The rows below give T cell receptor beta chains drawn from one sample of a study of cytomegalovirus exposure and HLA in healthy donors. The protocol was immunoSEQ multiplex PCR, while the TCRdb copy is restricted to in-frame clones and leaves out a portion. The table has around 150,000 clones, around four fifths seen once; the top ten hold 2% to 2.5%. The sequenced material came from PBMCs. The source is a man in his thirties or forties in good health and CMV-seropositive. Each CDR3 is given with its conserved first and last residue. Each record gives: V gene, clone size, D gene, J gene, CDR3 DNA, CDR3 protein. D genes are given only for firm matches. Only part of the rows carry a size: once, few, many, or a class if the clone is expanded.

>TRBV5-4|NA|TRBD1|TRBJ2-7
TGTGCCAGCAGCAATCCTCACAGGGGAAGCTCCTACGAGCAGTACTTC
CASSNPHRGSSYEQYF
>TRBV7-3|NA|NA|TRBJ2-1
TGTGCCAGCACCCCTGCGCGTAGCTCCTACAATGAGCAGTTCTTC
CASTPARSSYNEQFF
>TRBV7-2|NA|TRBD2|TRBJ2-2
TGTGCCAGCAGCTTAAATGCGGGGGGTAACACCGGGGAGCTGTTTTTT
CASSLNAGGNTGELFF
>TRBV6-1|few|TRBD1|TRBJ1-2
TGTGCCACCACGACAGGGAACATACGGGGCTACACCTTC
CATTTGNIRGYTF
>TRBV7-2|NA|NA|TRBJ1-5
TGTGCCAGCAGCTCCAACTCGCGGGAGCCCCAGCATTTT
CASSSNSREPQHF
>TRBV7-6|NA|TRBD2|TRBJ2-3
TGTGCCAGCAGCCCGCCGACTAGCGGGAACACAGATACGCAGTATTTT
CASSPPTSGNTDTQYF
>TRBV7-9|NA|NA|TRBJ2-7
TGTGCCAGCAGCTTAGCGGGAGGCTCCTACGAGCAGTACTTC
CASSLAGGSYEQYF
>TRBV7-9|NA|TRBD2|TRBJ2-2
TGTGCCAGCAGCCCCCCTTTCGGGGGGTGGGGCGGGGAGCTGTTTTTT
CASSPPFGGWGGELFF
>TRBV5-5|NA|TRBD1|TRBJ2-3
TGTGCCAGCAGCTTGAATCCGACAGGGAAAACAGATACGCAGTATTTT
CASSLNPTGKTDTQYF
>TRBV15|once|TRBD1|TRBJ1-1
TGTGCCACCAGCAGGGGACAGGGGCTAGGGGACACTGAAGCTTTCTTT
CATSRGQGLGDTEAFF
>TRBV30|NA|NA|TRBJ2-7
TGTGCCTGGGTCAGGGGACCGACCTACGAGCAGTACTTC
CAWVRGPTYEQYF
>TRBV5-1|NA|NA|TRBJ2-3
TGCGCCAGCAGCTTGTACGACGGGAGCACAGATACGCAGTATTTT
CASSLYDGSTDTQYF
>TRBV7-3|NA|NA|TRBJ2-2
TGTGCCAGCAGCCCCCACAGGGACGGGGAGCTGTTTTTT
CASSPHRDGELFF